The source of this T cell receptor (beta chain) is a study of cytomegalovirus exposure and HLA in healthy donors. Amplification used 60 Vbeta primers and 13 Jbeta primers. Libraries were prepared by immunoSEQ multiplex PCR; TCRdb keeps only in-frame clonotypes and omits some of them. Counted here are approximately 120,000 clones, approximately 70% occurring once; the ten biggest clones make up around 5%. In regard to this clone: Antigen: not known.

V lost 2 bases to trimming and J lost 6 bases, with 8 bases between them. CDR3 length: 13 amino acids. Germline lookup yields CDR1 SNHLY and CDR2 FYNNEI. Study-wide results and limits: Later analysis placed DRB1 highest and HLA-C lowest in TCR association rates, which differed by HLA locus. CMV serostatus was the sole immune exposure data available.

The sequenced material came from PBMCs. This TCR derives from a man aged 55 to 70 in good health and CMV-seropositive. The chain uses TRBV2 and TRBJ2-4, with D perhaps TRBD2 (5 bases). The DNA for the CDR3 is TGTGCCAGCAGTGAATTCGAGGGAAACATTCAGTACTTC. It codes for CASSEFEGNIQYF. Looking up the rest from reference TRBV2 and TRBJ2-4 gives the full variable domain: EPEVTQTPSHQVTQMGQEVILRCVPISNHLYFYWYRQILGQKVEFLVSFYNNEISEKSEIFDDQFSVERPDGSNFTLKIRSTKLEDSAMYFCASSEFEGNIQYFGAGTRLSVL.